This T cell receptor (beta chain) was sequenced for a study of T cells in Graves' hyperthyroidism and ophthalmopathy. Amplified TCR beta CDR3 regions derived from RNA transcripts. When the TCR CDR3 underwent first-round RT-PCR, the HTBI primer set was used. Using its own MiXCR run on the multiplex PCR reads, TCRdb lists one record per CDR3 protein. The table shows more than 600,000 distinct CDR3 sequences, with 16% occurring only once. The study's findings and limits: Clonotypes that were expanded in thyroid above 0.001 mostly appeared in blood too.

Per the germline V gene, CDR1 is MDHEN and CDR2 is SYDVKM. V lost 5 bases, J lost 2 bases, and 15 bases lay in between. The CDR3 consists of 15 residues. This clonotype was counted at least ten times. Its cognate antigen is unknown. If no ophthalmopathy progression occurred within 18 months, Graves' hyperthyroidism was stable. The specimen sequenced was blood. This receptor was taken from a man younger than 35 with Graves' hyperthyroidism. The gene calls are TRBV28 and TRBJ1-1; tentatively, D is TRBD1 (5 bases). For the CDR3, the DNA is TGTGCCAGCAGTGCACACCCAGGGTCTAACACTGAAGCTTTCTTT. It specifies CASSAHPGSNTEAFF.